These T cell receptor beta chains were read from a single sample in a study of T cell responses to AZD1222 COVID-19 vaccine. Libraries were prepared by immunoSEQ multiplex PCR; TCRdb keeps only in-frame clonotypes and omits some of them. The repertoire holds over 90,000 clones, with 85% to 90% as singletons. The sample was peripheral blood, taken on day 0 of AZD1222 vaccination. The receptors were gathered from an adult in good health. Each CDR3 is given with its conserved first and last residue. A D gene is named only where the DNA matches it firmly. Not every row has a clone size; where given, it reads once, few, many or a size class.

j_call	d_call	clone_size	v_call	cdr3_aa	cdr3_nt
TRBJ1-2	-	-	TRBV6-1	CASSEMAGFGYTF	TGTGCCAGCAGTGAAATGGCAGGTTTTGGCTACACCTTC
TRBJ1-5	-	-	TRBV11-2	CASSSTGNQPQHF	TGTGCCAGCAGCTCCACTGGGAATCAGCCCCAGCATTTT
TRBJ1-1	-	-	TRBV6-5	CASSRNRVDTEAFF	TGTGCCAGCAGCAGGAACAGGGTGGACACTGAAGCTTTCTTT
TRBJ1-2	TRBD1	-	TRBV11-2	CASSLERTGSGYTF	TGTGCCAGCAGCTTAGAACGGACAGGGTCGGGCTACACCTTC
TRBJ1-1	-	-	TRBV11-2	CASSFPPGGSEAFF	TGTGCCAGCAGCTTTCCCCCCGGGGGGTCTGAAGCTTTCTTT
TRBJ1-5	TRBD1	-	TRBV10-3	CASGQGSQPQHF	TGTGCCAGCGGACAGGGCAGTCAGCCCCAGCATTTT
TRBJ1-2	-	-	TRBV10-1	CASRVDGYTF	TGCGCCAGCAGAGTCGATGGCTACACCTTC
TRBJ1-2	-	-	TRBV5-4	CASSLESGLYGYTF	TGTGCCAGCAGCTTGGAGTCAGGACTCTATGGCTACACCTTC
TRBJ1-4	-	-	TRBV5-4	CASSLRGNEKLFF	TGTGCCAGCAGCTTGCGTGGTAATGAAAAACTGTTTTTT
TRBJ2-2	-	-	TRBV7-2	CASSLSVMNTGELFF	TGTGCCAGCAGCTTAAGCGTGATGAACACCGGGGAGCTGTTTTTT
TRBJ2-7	-	-	TRBV14	CASSQDPGLKSYEQYF	TGTGCCAGCAGCCAAGATCCGGGACTGAAATCCTACGAGCAGTACTTC
TRBJ2-1	-	once	TRBV30	CAWSVRSTSSEQFF	TGTGCCTGGAGTGTACGTTCCACTAGTAGCGAGCAGTTCTTC
TRBJ1-1	-	-	TRBV18	CASSPDQNTEAFF	TGTGCCAGCTCACCAGACCAGAACACTGAAGCTTTCTTT
TRBJ1-2	-	-	TRBV29-1	CSVEGLFGVRGYTF	TGCAGCGTTGAAGGCTTGTTTGGGGTGAGAGGCTACACCTTC
TRBJ2-7	-	-	TRBV18	CASSPQGGGYEQYF	TGTGCCAGCTCACCGCAGGGAGGAGGCTACGAGCAGTACTTC
TRBJ2-3	TRBD1	-	TRBV2	CASSERGTGGISTDTQYF	TGTGCCAGCAGTGAGAGGGGGACAGGGGGGATTAGCACAGATACGCAGTATTTT
TRBJ2-2	-	-	TRBV10-3	CATMEGMNTGELFF	TGTGCCACCATGGAAGGGATGAACACCGGGGAGCTGTTTTTT
TRBJ2-2	-	-	TRBV19	CASSPGARQNTGELFF	TGTGCCAGTAGCCCCGGGGCCCGACAGAACACCGGGGAGCTGTTTTTT
TRBJ2-3	-	-	TRBV30	CAWDGRDTQYF	TGTGCCTGGGATGGGAGAGATACGCAGTATTTT
TRBJ2-3	TRBD2	-	TRBV18	CASSPPSSGGPTDTQYF	TGTGCCAGCTCACCACCTTCTAGCGGGGGCCCCACAGATACGCAGTATTTT
TRBJ1-5	-	-	TRBV6-6	CASSTGAGNQPQHF	TGTGCCAGCAGTACGGGGGCGGGAAATCAGCCCCAGCATTTT
TRBJ2-7	-	-	TRBV6-5	CASSLWGSYEQYF	TGTGCCAGCAGTCTCTGGGGGTCCTACGAGCAGTACTTC
TRBJ1-4	-	-	TRBV29-1	CSVCRQSNEKLFF	TGCAGCGTTTGTCGACAGTCAAATGAAAAACTGTTTTTT
TRBJ1-2	-	-	TRBV19	CASTPPYRVGYTF	TGTGCCAGTACCCCACCTTACAGGGTCGGCTACACCTTC
TRBJ1-1	-	-	TRBV11-2	CASSLWGNTEAFF	TGTGCCAGCAGCTTATGGGGGAACACTGAAGCTTTCTTT
TRBJ1-1	-	-	TRBV10-3	CAISESGRPMNTEAFF	TGTGCCATCAGTGAGTCGGGACGGCCTATGAACACTGAAGCTTTCTTT
TRBJ1-2	-	few	TRBV3-1/TRBV3-2	CASSQGAAGLYGYTF	TGTGCCAGCAGCCAAGGGGCCGCCGGACTCTATGGCTACACCTTC
TRBJ1-2	TRBD1	-	TRBV20-1	CSESRGYGYTF	TGCAGTGAGAGCAGGGGGTATGGCTACACCTTC
TRBJ1-3	-	-	TRBV6-5	CASSTTQQRGNTIYF	TGTGCCAGCAGTACGACACAACAGAGGGGAAACACCATATATTTT
TRBJ2-7	-	-	TRBV24-1	CATSDQATASSYEQYF	TGTGCCACCAGTGATCAGGCGACAGCTAGCTCCTACGAGCAGTACTTC
TRBJ2-1	TRBD2	-	TRBV11-2	CASSPQLAGGLGEQFF	TGTGCCAGCAGCCCGCAACTAGCGGGAGGTCTAGGTGAGCAGTTCTTC
TRBJ1-2	-	-	TRBV30	CAWTGSVHGYTF	TGTGCCTGGACAGGGTCTGTACATGGCTACACCTTC
TRBJ2-1	-	-	TRBV28	CASSLLALGGNEQFF	TGTGCCAGCAGTTTATTGGCACTAGGAGGAAATGAGCAGTTCTTC
TRBJ2-2	-	-	TRBV15	CATSPRTTGELFF	TGTGCCACCAGCCCGCGGACCACCGGGGAGCTGTTTTTT
TRBJ2-3	-	few	TRBV3-1/TRBV3-2	CASSQAGADTQYF	TGTGCCAGCAGCCAAGCAGGGGCAGATACGCAGTATTTT
TRBJ2-1	TRBD1	-	TRBV28	CASSSPTGVGYNEQFF	TGTGCCAGCAGCTCCCCTACAGGGGTCGGCTACAATGAGCAGTTCTTC
TRBJ1-1	-	-	TRBV7-9	CASSASPVSLNTEAFF	TGTGCCAGCAGCGCAAGCCCGGTTTCCTTGAACACTGAAGCTTTCTTT
TRBJ2-7	TRBD1	-	TRBV5-6	CASTLMTGEDYEQYF	TGTGCCAGCACCCTGATGACAGGGGAGGACTACGAGCAGTACTTC
TRBJ1-5	TRBD1	-	TRBV7-2	CASSKLTGRGNQPQHF	TGTGCCAGCAGCAAACTGACAGGGAGGGGCAATCAGCCCCAGCATTTT
TRBJ2-6	-	-	TRBV28	CASSLNNFSGANVLTF	TGTGCCAGCAGTCTCAACAATTTCTCTGGGGCCAACGTCCTGACTTTC
TRBJ2-5	-	-	TRBV7-3	CASSLTGRDQETQYF	TGTGCCAGCAGCTTAACGGGGCGGGACCAAGAGACCCAGTACTTC
TRBJ1-2	TRBD1	-	TRBV5-1	CASGTGYGGYTF	TGCGCCAGCGGGACAGGGTACGGAGGCTACACCTTC
TRBJ2-5	-	-	TRBV7-8	CASSRRRDGPEETQYF	TGTGCCAGCAGCCGTCGGAGGGACGGGCCCGAGGAGACCCAGTACTTC
TRBJ1-3	-	-	TRBV7-8	CASSLAGAGNTIYF	TGTGCCAGCAGCTTAGCGGGGGCAGGAAACACCATATATTTT